A selection of T cell receptor beta chains follows, all from one sample in a study of T cells after yellow fever vaccination. MiXCR, run by TCRdb on the 5' RACE reads, gives a single entry per CDR3 protein. The repertoire holds approximately 510,000 distinct CDR3 sequences, 21% seen once, with 15% to 20% in the top ten. This sample comprised PBMCs, obtained less than 25 days after the first yellow fever vaccination. The receptors derive from a man aged 18 to 30 who received the YFV17D yellow fever vaccine. The CDR3 runs from the conserved cysteine through the conserved F or W. Fields, in order: J gene, V gene, clone size, CDR3 length, D gene, CDR3 DNA, CDR3 protein. The D gene is left open where the match is weak. Expanded clones are given a class, and other clones once, few, many or no size at all.

TRBJ1-4 | TRBV20-1 | few | 15 | NA | TGCAGTGCTAGAGATGAGGCGTGGGCAGAAGAAAAACTGTTTTTT | CSARDEAWAEEKLFF
TRBJ2-5 | TRBV20-1 | few | 12 | NA | TGCAGTGCTAGTTTCCTAGCACGGACCCAGTACTTC | CSASFLARTQYF
TRBJ1-6 | TRBV7-9 | NA | 15 | TRBD1 | TGTGCCAGCATCGGAAGACAGGGAGGTAATTCACCCCTCCACTTT | CASIGRQGGNSPLHF
TRBJ2-3 | TRBV7-9 | few | 15 | TRBD2 | TGTGCCAGCAGCCCGGGACTAGTGAGCACAGATACGCAGTATTTT | CASSPGLVSTDTQYF
TRBJ1-5 | TRBV5-1 | many | 14 | TRBD1 | TGCGCCAGCAGACCCGACAGGGGTAATCAGCCCCAGCATTTT | CASRPDRGNQPQHF
TRBJ2-6 | TRBV4-1 | NA | 19 | TRBD1 | TGCGCCAGCAGCCAAGGGAGGTCCAGGGGGTACCCTGGGGCCAACGTCCTGACTTTC | CASSQGRSRGYPGANVLTF
TRBJ1-1 | TRBV5-1 | few | 14 | TRBD1 | TGCGCCAGCAGCTTGGGGACAGGGGGTAATGAAGCTTTCTTT | CASSLGTGGNEAFF
TRBJ2-3 | TRBV7-2 | few | 13 | NA | TGTGCCAGCAGCTTTAGGGTGGGGGATACGCAGTATTTT | CASSFRVGDTQYF
TRBJ2-7 | TRBV7-8 | once | 18 | TRBD2 | TGTGCCAGCAGCTCCCGGGTGGCGCTAGCGGGGAAGGGGTACGAGCAGTACTTC | CASSSRVALAGKGYEQYF
TRBJ1-1 | TRBV5-1 | NA | 16 | NA | TGCGCCAGCAGCAAGGACGCCGGGGCAGTGTACACTGAAGCTTTCTTT | CASSKDAGAVYTEAFF
TRBJ2-1 | TRBV7-2 | NA | 14 | NA | TGTGCCAGCAGCTCCCCAAGCCACCTCAATGAGCAGTTCTTC | CASSSPSHLNEQFF
TRBJ2-2 | TRBV7-6 | many | 17 | TRBD1 | TGTGCCAGCAGCCGTCTGGAGGGGGGACAGGTCACCGGGGAGCTGTTTTTT | CASSRLEGGQVTGELFF
TRBJ2-5 | TRBV5-1 | many | 13 | NA | TGCGCCAGCAGCCCGGGCAGGGCAGAGACCCAGTACTTC | CASSPGRAETQYF
TRBJ1-5 | TRBV6-1 | few | 14 | NA | TGTGCCAGCATCCGGGGCTATAGCAATCAGCCCCAGCATTTT | CASIRGYSNQPQHF
TRBJ2-1 | TRBV5-4 | few | 14 | TRBD1 | TGTGCCAGCAGCCCACCCTCGGACAGGGGAAGGGAGTTCTTC | CASSPPSDRGREFF
TRBJ2-4 | TRBV24-1 | many | 14 | NA | TGTGCCACCAGTGATCCCCGGGGCGGCCGTGTGAAGTACTTC | CATSDPRGGRVKYF
TRBJ2-3 | TRBV20-1 | NA | 15 | TRBD2 | TGCAGTGCTAGCGTACTAGCGGGGGGAATGGATACGCAGTATTTT | CSASVLAGGMDTQYF